These 17 T cell receptor beta chains came from one sample sequenced in a study of T cell changes during pregnancy in multiple sclerosis. TCRdb keeps only in-frame clones here, not all; method: immunoSEQ multiplex PCR. This sample has 41,000 or so clones, with about 88% found just once. Material: CD4+ T cells from peripheral blood mononuclear cells, obtained in the first trimester of pregnancy. These TCRs come from a female donor with multiple sclerosis, enrolled in a pregnancy study.

This clone came up once. The gene calls are TRBV2 and TRBJ1-4; D gene unclear. The CDR3 length is 13 residues. Germline V lookup: CDR1 SNHLY, CDR2 FYNNEI. With 8 bases removed from V and 7 bases from J, the gap between germline ends came to 14 bases. The CDR3 bases are TGTGCCAGCTCGCGGCAAGCCGGTGAAAAACTGTTTTTT. Its translation is CASSRQAGEKLFF. Looking up the rest from reference TRBV2 and TRBJ1-4 gives the full variable domain: EPEVTQTPSHQVTQMGQEVILRCVPISNHLYFYWYRQILGQKVEFLVSFYNNEISEKSEIFDDQFSVERPDGSNFTLKIRSTKLEDSAMYFCASSRQAGEKLFFGSGTQLSVL.

This clone was counted a single time. This rearrangement joins TRBV10-2 to TRBJ2-1; 7 positions match TRBD1. The CDR3 extends over 14 amino acids. CDR1 is WSHSY and CDR2 is SAAADI in the germline V gene. Losses at the gene ends were 8 bases for V and 9 bases for J; bases not matched to a gene: 13. In nucleotides, the CDR3 is TGCGCCAGCGGCCGACAGGGTTCTTGGACTGAGCAGTTCTTC. Translating it yields CASGRQGSWTEQFF.

This chain uses TRBV5-1 with TRBJ1-1; the D gene is possibly TRBD1 (6 bases). The CDR3 length is 13 residues. V was clipped by 7 bases and J by 4 bases, with 14 bases between them. Germline CDR1 and CDR2: SGHRS and YFSETQ. The CDR3 loop reads CASEGVRGTEAFF. The CDR3 nucleotides read TGCGCCAGCGAGGGGGTAAGAGGCACTGAAGCTTTCTTT.

The V and J genes are TRBV7-3 and TRBJ2-2; 14 nucleotides agree with TRBD2. Germline values: CDR1 SGHTA, CDR2 FQGTGA. Germline trimming cut 4 bases from V and 3 bases from J; bases unmatched to any gene: 13. The CDR3 has 20 residues. The CDR3 nucleotides are TGTGCCAGCAGCTCCCATTGGGGGACTAGCGGGAGAGTCGACACCGGGGAGCTGTTTTTT. Protein: CASSSHWGTSGRVDTGELFF.

The count of this clone is one. The genes are TRBV30 and TRBJ2-1; the D gene is possibly TRBD2 (6 bases). Germline V gene data show CDR1 as GTSNPN and CDR2 as SVGIG (reference sequence). The V gene lost 0 bases and the J gene lost 3 bases, with 9 bases spanning the gap. The length of the CDR3 is 14 residues. The CDR3 is CAWSVGGSYNEQFF. CDR3 DNA sequence: TGTGCCTGGAGTGTAGGAGGGAGCTACAATGAGCAGTTCTTC.

The rearrangement links TRBV7-9 to TRBJ1-5; D is unresolved. V lost 1 base and J lost 2, with 9 bases in between. CDR1 and CDR2 from the germline V gene are SEHNR and FQNEAQ (reference sequence). The CDR3 has 15 residues. This CDR3 reads CASSLGGLGNQPQHF. The DNA for the CDR3 is TGTGCCAGCAGCTTAGGAGGGCTCGGCAATCAGCCCCAGCATTTT.

The chain has TRBV19 and TRBJ2-1; 9 nucleotides agree with TRBD2. The CDR3 totals 15 residues. Germline V gene sequence: CDR1 LNHDA, CDR2 SQIVND (reference sequence). Trimming took 3 bases from V and 4 from J; bases not matched to a gene: 4. CDR3 amino acids: CASSMSLAGYNEQFF. The CDR3 nucleotides are TGTGCCAGTAGTATGAGTCTAGCGGGATACAATGAGCAGTTCTTC.

V usage is TRBV19 and J usage is TRBJ2-1; TRBD1 is a possible D gene (8 bases). Germline CDR1 is LNHDA and CDR2 is SQIVND (reference sequence). V lost 6 bases to trimming and J lost 7 bases, with 25 bases between them. The CDR3 contains 17 residues. For the CDR3, the DNA is TGTGCCAGTAGCCTACGGGGGGTTGGACAGGGACAGAATGAGCAGTTCTTC. It specifies CASSLRGVGQGQNEQFF.

The chain employs TRBV29-1 and TRBJ1-2, with D unclear. CDR3 length: 12 residues. V was trimmed by 1 base and J by 4 bases, leaving 7 bases between them. Germline CDR1 is SQVTM and CDR2 is ANQGSEA. The CDR3 loop is CSVEGPIYGYTF. The CDR3 coding sequence is TGCAGCGTTGAAGGGCCCATCTATGGCTACACCTTC. Drawing the rest from reference TRBV29-1 and TRBJ1-2, the complete variable domain is SAVISQKPSRDICQRGTSLTIQCQVDSQVTMMFWYRQQPGQSLTLIATANQGSEATYESGFVIDKFPISRPNLTFSTLTVSNMSPEDSSIYLCSVEGPIYGYTFGSGTRLTVV.

The genes are TRBV5-1 and TRBJ2-1; 9 nucleotides match TRBD2. The germline V gene has CDR1 SGHRS and CDR2 YFSETQ. There are 17 residues in the CDR3. The trim removed 4 bases at V and 2 bases at J, leaving 10 bases unmatched. CDR3 in amino acids: CASSQNLAGRTYNEQFF. Here the CDR3 DNA reads TGCGCCAGCAGCCAGAATCTAGCGGGGCGTACCTACAATGAGCAGTTCTTC.

The chain joins TRBV10-3 to TRBJ2-5; D is perhaps TRBD1 (6 bases). Trimming took off 3 bases at V and 5 bases at J, with 16 bases between the two ends. This CDR3 has 15 amino acids. Germline V CDR1 and CDR2: ENHRY, SYGVKD. DNA of the CDR3: TGTGCCATCAGTGAACAGGGTTTATTTTCGGAGACCCAGTACTTC. It encodes CAISEQGLFSETQYF.

This rearrangement joins TRBV6-6 to TRBJ1-2; D perhaps matches TRBD1 (6 bases). This CDR3 contains 14 residues. Looked up from germline, CDR1 is MNHNY and CDR2 is SVGAGI (reference sequence). V was shortened by 7 bases and J by 2 bases, with 14 bases between the two germline ends. CDR3 bases: TGTGCCAGCACCCCAGGGACATCCAACTATGGCTACACCTTC. This encodes CASTPGTSNYGYTF.

A note on this clone: Within the sample, other DNA sequences also encode this same CDR3. The chain uses TRBV27 and TRBJ1-2; 11 bases match TRBD1. Germline values: CDR1 MNHEY, CDR2 SMNVEV (reference sequence). The trim removed 0 bases at V and 8 bases at J, leaving 5 bases unmatched. The CDR3 spans 15 residues. CDR3 DNA sequence: TGTGCCAGCAGTTTATCGCGGGGACAGGGGGGCGGCTACACCTTC. It encodes CASSLSRGQGGGYTF.

The V and J genes are TRBV18 and TRBJ1-3; 8 bases fit TRBD1. V dropped 6 bases and J dropped 4; count of bases not matched to a gene: 8. This CDR3 has 15 amino acids. In germline, CDR1 is KGHSH, CDR2 LQKENI. Here the CDR3 reads CASSRDRGGGNTIYF. In DNA, the CDR3 is TGTGCCAGCTCCCGAGACAGGGGCGGCGGAAACACCATATATTTT.

V usage is TRBV30 and J usage is TRBJ1-3, with D perhaps matching TRBD1 (6 bases). This CDR3 is built from 15 residues. Germline V gene lookup returns CDR1 GTSNPN and CDR2 SVGIG (reference sequence). Deletions cut 2 bases from V and 2 bases from J, with 13 bases between. The CDR3, as DNA: TGTGCCTGGAGTCTTTCTAACAGGGCTGGAAACACCATATATTTT. This encodes CAWSLSNRAGNTIYF. The full variable domain, in which reference TRBV30 and TRBJ1-3 provide the parts outside the CDR3, is SQTIHQWPATLVQPVGSPLSLECTVEGTSNPNLYWYRQAAGRGLQLLFYSVGIGQISSEVPQNLSASRPQDRQFILSSKKLLLSDSGFYLCAWSLSNRAGNTIYFGEGSWLTVV.

This rearrangement joins TRBV15 to TRBJ2-1, with TRBD2 identical over 12 bases. Per germline, CDR1 LNHNV and CDR2 YYDKDF (reference sequence). V shed 3 bases and J 1 base; nucleotides not matched to a gene: 13. This CDR3 is 20 amino acids long. CDR3 in amino acids: CATSSESPGLAGPSYNEQFF. CDR3 coding DNA: TGTGCCACCAGCAGTGAAAGTCCGGGACTAGCGGGTCCGTCCTACAATGAGCAGTTCTTC.

This CDR3 is CASSLGGTGDEQFF. The DNA for the CDR3 is TGCGCCAGCAGCTTGGGGGGGACAGGGGATGAGCAGTTCTTC. The V gene is TRBV5-1, the J gene TRBJ2-1; 10 positions agree with TRBD1. Per the germline V gene, CDR1 is SGHRS and CDR2 is YFSETQ. The CDR3 consists of 14 residues. V lost 0 bases, J lost 8 bases, and 2 bases stayed unmatched.